The sequence of this TCR beta chain was determined in a study of monozygotic twins with inflammatory bowel disease. TCRdb re-called the 5' RACE reads and shows each CDR3 protein once, DNA omitted. The sample's table shows around 100,000 distinct CDR3 sequences. As for this clonotype: The antigen is undetermined.

Germline-derived CDR1 and CDR2 are SGHTA and FQGNSA. There are 14 residues in the CDR3. Findings and caveats of the study: Those with IBD had lower TCRbeta diversity (inverse Simpson) than their healthy co-twins did.

The rearrangement links TRBV7-2 to TRBJ1-1. The origin of this receptor is a human donor with ulcerative colitis or Crohn's disease, or a healthy co-twin of an affected twin (not recorded which). The sample comprised blood. CDR3 residues: CASSFRAMNTEAFF.